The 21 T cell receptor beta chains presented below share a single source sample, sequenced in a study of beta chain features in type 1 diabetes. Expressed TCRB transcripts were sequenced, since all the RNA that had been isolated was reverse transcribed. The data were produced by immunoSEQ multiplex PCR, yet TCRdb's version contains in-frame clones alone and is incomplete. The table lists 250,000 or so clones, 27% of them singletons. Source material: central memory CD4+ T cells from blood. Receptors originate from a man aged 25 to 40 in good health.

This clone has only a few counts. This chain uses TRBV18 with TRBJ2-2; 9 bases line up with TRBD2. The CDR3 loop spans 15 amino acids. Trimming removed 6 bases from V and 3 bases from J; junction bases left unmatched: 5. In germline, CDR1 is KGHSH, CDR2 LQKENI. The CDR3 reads CASSQIAGDTGELFF. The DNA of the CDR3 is TGTGCCAGCTCCCAAATAGCGGGAGACACCGGGGAGCTGTTTTTT.

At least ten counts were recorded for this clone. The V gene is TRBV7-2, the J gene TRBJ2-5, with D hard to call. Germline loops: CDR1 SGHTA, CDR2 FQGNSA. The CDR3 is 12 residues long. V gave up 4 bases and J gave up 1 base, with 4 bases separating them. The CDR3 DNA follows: TGTGCCAGCAGCTGGGGCCAAGAGACCCAGTACTTC. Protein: CASSWGQETQYF.

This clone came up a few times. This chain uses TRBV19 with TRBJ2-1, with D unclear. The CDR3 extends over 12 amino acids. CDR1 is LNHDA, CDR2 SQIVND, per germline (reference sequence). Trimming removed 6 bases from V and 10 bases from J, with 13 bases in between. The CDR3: CASRDPAREQFF. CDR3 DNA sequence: TGTGCCAGTAGAGATCCAGCTAGGGAGCAGTTCTTC. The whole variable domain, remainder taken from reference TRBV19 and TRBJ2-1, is DGGITQSPKYLFRKEGQNVTLSCEQNLNHDAMYWYRQDPGQGLRLIYYSQIVNDFQKGDIAEGYSVSREKKESFPLTVTSAQKNPTAFYLCASRDPAREQFFGPGTRLTVL.

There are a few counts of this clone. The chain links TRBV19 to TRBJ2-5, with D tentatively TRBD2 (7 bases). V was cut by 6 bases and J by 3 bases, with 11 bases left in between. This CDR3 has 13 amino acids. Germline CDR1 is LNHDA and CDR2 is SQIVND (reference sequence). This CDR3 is CASRDSGEETQYF. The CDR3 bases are TGTGCCAGTAGGGACAGCGGGGAAGAGACCCAGTACTTC.

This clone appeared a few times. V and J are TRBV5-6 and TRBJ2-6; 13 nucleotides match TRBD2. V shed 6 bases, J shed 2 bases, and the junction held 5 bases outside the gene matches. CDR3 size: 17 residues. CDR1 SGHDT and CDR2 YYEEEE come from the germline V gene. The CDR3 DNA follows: TGTGCCAGCACCCCAGGACTAGCGGGAGCTGGGGCCAACGTCCTGACTTTC. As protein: CASTPGLAGAGANVLTF.

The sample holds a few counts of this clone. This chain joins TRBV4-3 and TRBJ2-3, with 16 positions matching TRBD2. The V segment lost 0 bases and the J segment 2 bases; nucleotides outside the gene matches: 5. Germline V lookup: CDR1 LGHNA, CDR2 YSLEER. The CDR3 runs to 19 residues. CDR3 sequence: CASSQDPGTSGRATDTQYF. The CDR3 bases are TGCGCCAGCAGCCAAGATCCCGGGACTAGCGGGAGGGCCACAGATACGCAGTATTTT.

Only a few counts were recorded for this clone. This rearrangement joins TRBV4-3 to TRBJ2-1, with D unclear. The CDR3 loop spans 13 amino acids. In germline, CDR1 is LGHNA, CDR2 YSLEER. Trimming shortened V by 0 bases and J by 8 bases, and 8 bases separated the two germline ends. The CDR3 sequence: CASSQDLVHEQFF. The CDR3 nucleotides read TGCGCCAGCAGCCAAGATCTAGTCCATGAGCAGTTCTTC.

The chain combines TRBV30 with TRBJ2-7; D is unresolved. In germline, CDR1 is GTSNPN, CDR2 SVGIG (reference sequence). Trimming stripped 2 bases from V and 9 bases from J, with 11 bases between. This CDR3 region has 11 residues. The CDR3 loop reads CAWSSTRRQYF. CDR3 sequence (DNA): TGTGCCTGGAGTTCGACCCGTCGGCAGTACTTC.

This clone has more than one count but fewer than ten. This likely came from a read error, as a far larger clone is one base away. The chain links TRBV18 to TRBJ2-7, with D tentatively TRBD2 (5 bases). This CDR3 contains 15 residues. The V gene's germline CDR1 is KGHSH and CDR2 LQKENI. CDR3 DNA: TGTGCCCGCTCACCTTCCGCAGTGGGGAGCTACGAGCAGTACTTC. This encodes CARSPSAVGSYEQYF.

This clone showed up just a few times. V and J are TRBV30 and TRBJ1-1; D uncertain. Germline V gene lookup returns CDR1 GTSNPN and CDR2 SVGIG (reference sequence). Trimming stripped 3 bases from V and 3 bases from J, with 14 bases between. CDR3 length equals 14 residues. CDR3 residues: CAWRSSRSYTEAFF. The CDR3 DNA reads TGTGCCTGGAGAAGCTCTCGGAGCTACACTGAAGCTTTCTTT.

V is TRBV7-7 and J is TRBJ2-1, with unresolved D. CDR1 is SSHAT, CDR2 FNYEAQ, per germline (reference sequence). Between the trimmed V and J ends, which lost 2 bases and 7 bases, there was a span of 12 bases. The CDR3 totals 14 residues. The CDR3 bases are TGTGCCAGCAGCTTAAATCCCGCTGAGAATGAGCAGTTCTTC. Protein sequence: CASSLNPAENEQFF.

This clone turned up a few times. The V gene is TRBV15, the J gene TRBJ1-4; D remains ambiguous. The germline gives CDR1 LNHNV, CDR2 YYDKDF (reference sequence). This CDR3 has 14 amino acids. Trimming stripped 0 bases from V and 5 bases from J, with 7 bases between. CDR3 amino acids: CATSREAQNEKLFF. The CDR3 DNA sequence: TGTGCCACCAGCAGAGAAGCCCAGAATGAAAAACTGTTTTTT. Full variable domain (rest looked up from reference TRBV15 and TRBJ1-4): DAMVIQNPRYQVTQFGKPVTLSCSQTLNHNVMYWYQQKSSQAPKLLFHYYDKDFNNEADTPDNFQSRRPNTSFCFLDIRSPGLGDTAMYLCATSREAQNEKLFFGSGTQLSVL.

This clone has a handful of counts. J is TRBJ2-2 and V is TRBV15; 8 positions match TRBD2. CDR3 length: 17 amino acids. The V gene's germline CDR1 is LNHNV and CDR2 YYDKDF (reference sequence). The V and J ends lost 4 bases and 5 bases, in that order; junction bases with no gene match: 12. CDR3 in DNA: TGTGCCACCAGCACTCCGGGACTAGATCTTGGGACCGGGGAGCTGTTTTTT. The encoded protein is CATSTPGLDLGTGELFF.

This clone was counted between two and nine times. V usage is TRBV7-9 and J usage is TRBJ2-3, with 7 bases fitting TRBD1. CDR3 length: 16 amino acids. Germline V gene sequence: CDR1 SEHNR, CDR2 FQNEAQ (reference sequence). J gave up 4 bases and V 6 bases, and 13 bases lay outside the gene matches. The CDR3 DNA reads TGTGCCAGCAGTCACCAAAACAGGGGTAGATCAGATACGCAGTATTTT. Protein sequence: CASSHQNRGRSDTQYF.

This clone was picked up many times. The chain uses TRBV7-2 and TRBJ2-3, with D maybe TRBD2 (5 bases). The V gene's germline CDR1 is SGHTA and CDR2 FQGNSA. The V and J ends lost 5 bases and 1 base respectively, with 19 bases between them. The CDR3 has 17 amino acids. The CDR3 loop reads CASSLAIRAEGTDTQYF. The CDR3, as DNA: TGTGCCAGCAGCCTGGCTATCCGGGCGGAGGGCACAGATACGCAGTATTTT. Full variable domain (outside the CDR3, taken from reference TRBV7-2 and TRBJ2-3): GAGVSQSPSNKVTEKGKDVELRCDPISGHTALYWYRQSLGQGLEFLIYFQGNSAPDKSGLPSDRFSAERTGGSVSTLTIQRTQQEDSAVYLCASSLAIRAEGTDTQYFGPGTRLTVL.

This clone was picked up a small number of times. The CDR3 sequence: CSVDREVNTEAFF. The CDR3 DNA follows: TGCAGCGTCGACAGGGAGGTGAACACTGAAGCTTTCTTT. The V and J genes are TRBV29-1 and TRBJ1-1, with 7 positions matching TRBD1. J lost 0 bases, V lost 6 bases, and 4 bases had no gene match. The CDR3 runs 13 residues. The germline CDR1 and CDR2 sequences are SQVTM and ANQGSEA.

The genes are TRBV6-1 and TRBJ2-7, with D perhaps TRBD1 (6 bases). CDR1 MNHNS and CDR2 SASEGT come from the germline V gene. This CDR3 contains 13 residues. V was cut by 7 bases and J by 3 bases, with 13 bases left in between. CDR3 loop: CASTSRDIYEQYF. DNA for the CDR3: TGTGCCAGCACCTCTCGGGACATCTACGAGCAGTACTTC.

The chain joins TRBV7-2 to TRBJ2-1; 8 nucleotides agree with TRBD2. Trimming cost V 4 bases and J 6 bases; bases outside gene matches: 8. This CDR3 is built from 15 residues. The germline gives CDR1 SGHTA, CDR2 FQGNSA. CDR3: CASSWGISGSNEQFF. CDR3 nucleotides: TGTGCCAGCAGCTGGGGTATCAGCGGGAGCAATGAGCAGTTCTTC.

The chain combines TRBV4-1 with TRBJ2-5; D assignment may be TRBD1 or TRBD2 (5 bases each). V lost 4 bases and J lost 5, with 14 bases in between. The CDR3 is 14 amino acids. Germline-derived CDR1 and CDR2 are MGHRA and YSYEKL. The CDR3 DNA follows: TGCGCCAGCAGCCTCCTCGGGGCAGGGGAGACCCAGTACTTC. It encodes CASSLLGAGETQYF.

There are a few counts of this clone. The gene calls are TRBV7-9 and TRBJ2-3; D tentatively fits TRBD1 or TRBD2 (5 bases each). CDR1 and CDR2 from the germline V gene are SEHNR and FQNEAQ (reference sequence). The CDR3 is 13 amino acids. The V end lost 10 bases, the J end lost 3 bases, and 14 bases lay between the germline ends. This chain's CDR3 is CATGASKTDTQYF. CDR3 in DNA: TGTGCCACCGGGGCTTCCAAAACAGATACGCAGTATTTT.

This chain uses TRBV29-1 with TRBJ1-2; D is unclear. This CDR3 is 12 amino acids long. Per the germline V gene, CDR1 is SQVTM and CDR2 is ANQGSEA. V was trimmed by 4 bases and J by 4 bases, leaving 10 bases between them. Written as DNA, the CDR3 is TGCAGCGTTGGCCAGTCGATCTATGGCTACACCTTC. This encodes CSVGQSIYGYTF.